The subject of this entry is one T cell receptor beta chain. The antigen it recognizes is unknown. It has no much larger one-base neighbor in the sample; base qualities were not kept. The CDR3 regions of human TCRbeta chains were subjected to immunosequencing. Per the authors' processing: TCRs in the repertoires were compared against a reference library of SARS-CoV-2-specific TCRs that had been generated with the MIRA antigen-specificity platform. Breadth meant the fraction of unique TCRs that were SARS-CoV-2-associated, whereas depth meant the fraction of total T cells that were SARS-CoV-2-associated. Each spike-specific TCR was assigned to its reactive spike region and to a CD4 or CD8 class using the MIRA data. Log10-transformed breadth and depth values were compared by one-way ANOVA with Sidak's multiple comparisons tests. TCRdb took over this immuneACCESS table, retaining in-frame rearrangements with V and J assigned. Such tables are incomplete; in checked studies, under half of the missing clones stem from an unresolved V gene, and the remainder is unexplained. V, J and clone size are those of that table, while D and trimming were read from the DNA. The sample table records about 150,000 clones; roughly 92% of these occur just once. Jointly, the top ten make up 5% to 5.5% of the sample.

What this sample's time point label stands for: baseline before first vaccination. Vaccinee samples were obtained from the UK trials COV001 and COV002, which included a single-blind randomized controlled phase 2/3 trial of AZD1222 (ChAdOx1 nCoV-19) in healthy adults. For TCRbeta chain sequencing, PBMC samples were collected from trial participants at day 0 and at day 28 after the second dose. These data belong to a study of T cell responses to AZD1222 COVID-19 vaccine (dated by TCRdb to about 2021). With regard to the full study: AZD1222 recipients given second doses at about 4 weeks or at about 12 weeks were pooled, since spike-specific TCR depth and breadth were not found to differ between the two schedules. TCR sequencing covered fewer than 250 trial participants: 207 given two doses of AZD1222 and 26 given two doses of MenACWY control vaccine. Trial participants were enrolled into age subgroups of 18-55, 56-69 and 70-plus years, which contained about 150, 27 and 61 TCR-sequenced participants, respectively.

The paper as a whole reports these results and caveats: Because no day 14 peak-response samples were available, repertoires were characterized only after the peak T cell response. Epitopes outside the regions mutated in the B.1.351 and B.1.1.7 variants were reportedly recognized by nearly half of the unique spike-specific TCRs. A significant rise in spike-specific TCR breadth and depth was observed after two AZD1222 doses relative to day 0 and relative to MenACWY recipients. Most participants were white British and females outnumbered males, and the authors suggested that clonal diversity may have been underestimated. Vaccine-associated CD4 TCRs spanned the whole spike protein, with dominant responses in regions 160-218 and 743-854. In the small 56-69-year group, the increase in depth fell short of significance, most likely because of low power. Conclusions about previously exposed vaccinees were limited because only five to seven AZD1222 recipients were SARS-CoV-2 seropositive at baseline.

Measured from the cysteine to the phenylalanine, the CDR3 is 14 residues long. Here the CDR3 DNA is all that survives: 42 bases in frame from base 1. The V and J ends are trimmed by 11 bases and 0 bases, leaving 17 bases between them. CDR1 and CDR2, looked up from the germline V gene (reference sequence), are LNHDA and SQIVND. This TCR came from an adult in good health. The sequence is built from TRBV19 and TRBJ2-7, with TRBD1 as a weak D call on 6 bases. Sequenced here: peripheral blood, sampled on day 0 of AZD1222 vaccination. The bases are TGTGCCTCAGAGAATACAGGGAACTCCTACGAGCAGTACTTC. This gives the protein CASENTGNSYEQYF.